One T cell receptor (beta chain) is described in this entry. The data derive from a study of cytomegalovirus exposure and HLA in healthy donors. Germline V gene lookup returns CDR1 KGHSH and CDR2 LQKENI. V gave up 8 bases and J gave up 4 bases; unmatched junction bases: 12. This CDR3 has 15 residues. Primers included in the PCR were 60 Vbeta and 13 Jbeta primers. Clones were read by immunoSEQ multiplex PCR, and TCRdb kept only the in-frame ones, dropping some. This table lists some 82,000 clones. The chain has TRBV18 and TRBJ2-5; the match to TRBD2 covers 8 bases. The sequencing input was PBMCs. This TCR derives from a woman aged 25 to 39 in good health and CMV-seronegative. The CDR3 sequence: CASADDAGGVETQYF. The DNA for the CDR3 is TGTGCCAGCGCCGATGATGCGGGGGGAGTAGAGACCCAGTACTTC.